The source of this TCR beta chain is a study of a mutant IDH1 vaccine in newly diagnosed glioma. Study details: The patients received vaccinations eight times, in weeks 1, 3, 5, 7, 11, 15, 19 and 23. First vaccine doses came 4-6 weeks after radiotherapy alone, or with temozolomide cycles. Therapy received beforehand was radiotherapy, temozolomide, or both, with most patients given both.

The table lists this clone with a few counts. The antigen is unknown. The protocol was immunoSEQ multiplex PCR, while the TCRdb copy is restricted to in-frame clones and leaves out a portion. This sample yields around 31,000 clones, of which around 58% are seen a single time; roughly 9.6% belongs to the top ten. Time point noted: week 5, during vaccination. Topical imiquimod was applied with each vaccine dose, which held 300 ug of mutant IDH1 20-mer peptide. Every donor had a new WHO grade 3 or 4 astrocytoma that was IDH1-mutant, with loss of nuclear ATRX. CDR1 GTSNPN and CDR2 SVGIG come from the germline V gene (reference sequence). Trimming took off 2 bases at V and 6 bases at J, with 23 bases between the two ends. The CDR3 is 17 residues long.

Source: PBMCs, taken from a glioma patient whose treatment included an IDH1 peptide vaccine. This TCR was recovered from a woman between 18 and 30 years old with glioma. The chain is built from TRBV30 and TRBJ1-5; D perhaps matches TRBD1 (5 bases). The CDR3 sequence: CAWSPGGSSSRGQPQHF. In DNA, the CDR3 is TGTGCCTGGAGTCCGGGTGGCTCGTCGTCGAGGGGTCAGCCCCAGCATTTT.